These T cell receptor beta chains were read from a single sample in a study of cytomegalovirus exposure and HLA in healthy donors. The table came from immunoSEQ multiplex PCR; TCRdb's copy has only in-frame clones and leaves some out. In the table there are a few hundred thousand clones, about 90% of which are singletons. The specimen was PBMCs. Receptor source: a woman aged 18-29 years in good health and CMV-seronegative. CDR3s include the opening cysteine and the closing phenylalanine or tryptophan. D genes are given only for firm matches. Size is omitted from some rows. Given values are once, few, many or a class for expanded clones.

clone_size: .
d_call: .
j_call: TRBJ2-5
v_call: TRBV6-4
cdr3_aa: CASSDGPGKTQYF
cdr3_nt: TGTGCCAGCAGTGACGGCCCGGGGAAGACCCAGTACTTC

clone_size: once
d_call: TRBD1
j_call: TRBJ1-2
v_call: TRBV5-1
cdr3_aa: CASSLSGTGGARSGYTF
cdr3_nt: TGCGCCAGCAGCTTGTCCGGGACAGGGGGCGCGAGGTCTGGCTACACCTTC

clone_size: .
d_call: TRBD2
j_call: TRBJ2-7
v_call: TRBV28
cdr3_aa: CASSWGTSAPVEQYF
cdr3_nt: TGTGCCAGCAGTTGGGGGACTAGCGCCCCTGTAGAGCAGTACTTC

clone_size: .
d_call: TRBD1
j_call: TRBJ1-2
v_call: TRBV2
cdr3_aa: CASSETGYGYTF
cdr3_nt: TGTGCCAGCAGTGAGACAGGGTATGGCTACACCTTC

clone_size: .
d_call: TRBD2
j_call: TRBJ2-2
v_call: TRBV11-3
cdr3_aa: CASSPGLAGITGELFF
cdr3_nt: TGTGCCAGCAGCCCGGGACTAGCGGGAATTACCGGGGAGCTGTTTTTT

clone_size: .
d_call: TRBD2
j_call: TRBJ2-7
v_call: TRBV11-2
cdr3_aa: CASSLDASGREEQYF
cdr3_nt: TGTGCCAGCAGCTTAGATGCGAGCGGGAGGGAAGAGCAGTACTTC

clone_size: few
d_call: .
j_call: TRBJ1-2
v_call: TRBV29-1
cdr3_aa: CSVDLQGDYGYTF
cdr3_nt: TGCAGCGTTGACCTACAGGGAGACTATGGCTACACCTTC

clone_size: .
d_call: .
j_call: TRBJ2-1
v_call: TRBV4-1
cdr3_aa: CASSWGPSLYNEQFF
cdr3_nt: TGCGCCAGCAGCTGGGGCCCGTCCCTTTACAATGAGCAGTTCTTC

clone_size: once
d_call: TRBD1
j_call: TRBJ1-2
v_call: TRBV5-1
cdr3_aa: CASSPPAGTAEGANYGYTF
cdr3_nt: TGCGCCAGCAGCCCCCCTGCCGGGACAGCGGAAGGAGCTAACTATGGCTACACCTTC

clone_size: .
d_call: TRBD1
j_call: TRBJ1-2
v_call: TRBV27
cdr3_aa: CASSGQGAGYTF
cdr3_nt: TGTGCCAGCAGCGGACAGGGGGCAGGCTACACCTTC

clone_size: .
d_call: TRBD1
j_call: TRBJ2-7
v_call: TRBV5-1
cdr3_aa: CASSFGTGAPVTLYEQYF
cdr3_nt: TGCGCCAGCAGCTTCGGGACAGGGGCGCCAGTAACCCTATACGAGCAGTACTTC

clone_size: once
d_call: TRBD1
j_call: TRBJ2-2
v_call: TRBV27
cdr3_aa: CASRGTGWAGELFF
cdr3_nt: TGTGCCAGCAGGGGGACAGGGTGGGCCGGGGAGCTGTTTTTT

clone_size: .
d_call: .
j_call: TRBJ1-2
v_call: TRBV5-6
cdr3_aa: CASSLQIGDYGYTF
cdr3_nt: TGTGCCAGCAGCCTACAGATCGGCGACTATGGCTACACCTTC

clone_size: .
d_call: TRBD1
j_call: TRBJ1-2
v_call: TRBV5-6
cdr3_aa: CASSRRTGDYGYTF
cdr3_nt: TGTGCCAGCAGCCGCCGGACAGGGGACTATGGCTACACCTTC

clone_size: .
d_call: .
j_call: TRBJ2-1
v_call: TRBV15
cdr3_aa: CATSREGAATYNEQFF
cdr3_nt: TGTGCCACCAGCAGAGAAGGAGCGGCTACCTACAATGAGCAGTTCTTC

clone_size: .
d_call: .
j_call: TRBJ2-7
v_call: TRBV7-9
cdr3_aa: CASSLSFGGGRGTEQYF
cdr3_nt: TGTGCCAGCAGCTTAAGTTTCGGAGGGGGCAGGGGAACCGAGCAGTACTTC

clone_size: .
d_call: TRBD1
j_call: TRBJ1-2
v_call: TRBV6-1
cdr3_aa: CASSRDRGLGGYTF
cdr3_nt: TGTGCCAGCAGCCGGGACAGAGGACTGGGTGGCTACACCTTC

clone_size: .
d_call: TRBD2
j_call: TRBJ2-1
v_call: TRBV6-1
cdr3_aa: CASSDRLAGGNEQFF
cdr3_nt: TGTGCCAGCAGTGATCGGTTAGCGGGGGGGAATGAGCAGTTCTTC

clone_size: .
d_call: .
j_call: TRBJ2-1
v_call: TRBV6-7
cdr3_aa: CASSYPNEQFF
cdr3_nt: TGTGCCAGCAGTTACCCGAATGAGCAGTTCTTC

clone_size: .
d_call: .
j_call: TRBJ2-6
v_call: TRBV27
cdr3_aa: CASSQRGANVLTF
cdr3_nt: TGTGCCAGCAGCCAGAGGGGGGCCAACGTCCTGACTTTC

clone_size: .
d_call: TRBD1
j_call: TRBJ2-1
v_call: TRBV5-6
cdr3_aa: CASSQDRVPPYNEQFF
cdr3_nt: TGTGCCAGCAGCCAAGACAGGGTACCCCCTTACAATGAGCAGTTCTTC

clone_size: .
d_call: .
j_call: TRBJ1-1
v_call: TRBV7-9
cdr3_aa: CASSAGGRRNTEAFF
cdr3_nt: TGTGCCAGCAGCGCCGGCGGGAGGAGGAACACTGAAGCTTTCTTT

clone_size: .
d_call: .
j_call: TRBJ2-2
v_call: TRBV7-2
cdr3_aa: CASSLAGRIAGELFF
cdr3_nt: TGTGCCAGCAGCTTAGCGGGGCGAATTGCCGGGGAGCTGTTTTTT

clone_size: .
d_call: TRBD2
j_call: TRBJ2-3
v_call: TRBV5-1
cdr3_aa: CASSLGLAGVTDTQYF
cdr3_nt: TGCGCCAGCAGCCTAGGACTAGCGGGAGTCACAGATACGCAGTATTTT

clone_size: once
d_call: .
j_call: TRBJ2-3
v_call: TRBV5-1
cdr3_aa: CASSLDRARALKSTDTQYF
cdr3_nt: TGCGCCAGCAGCTTGGACAGGGCAAGAGCACTCAAAAGCACAGATACGCAGTATTTT

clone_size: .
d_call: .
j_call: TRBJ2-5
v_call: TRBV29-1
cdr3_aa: CSVAGKRETQYF
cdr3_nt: TGCAGCGTTGCGGGGAAACGGGAGACCCAGTACTTC

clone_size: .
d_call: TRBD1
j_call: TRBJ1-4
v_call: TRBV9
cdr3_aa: CASSARDRATNEKLFF
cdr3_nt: TGTGCCAGCAGCGCCCGGGACAGGGCCACTAATGAAAAACTGTTTTTT

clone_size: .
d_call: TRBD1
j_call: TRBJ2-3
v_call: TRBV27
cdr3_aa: CASSYLDRGGTDTQYF
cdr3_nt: TGTGCCAGCAGTTACCTAGACAGGGGGGGCACAGATACGCAGTATTTT

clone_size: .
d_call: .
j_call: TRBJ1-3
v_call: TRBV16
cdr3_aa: CASSQSISRAYSGNTIYF
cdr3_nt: TGTGCCAGCAGCCAATCGATTTCGAGGGCTTACTCTGGAAACACCATATATTTT

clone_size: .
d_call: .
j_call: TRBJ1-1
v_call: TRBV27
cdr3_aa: CASSFSLIRGNTEAFF
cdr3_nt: TGTGCCAGCAGTTTTTCTCTCATCAGGGGGAACACTGAAGCTTTCTTT

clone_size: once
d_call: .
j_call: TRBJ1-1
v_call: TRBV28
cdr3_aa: CASRLSGFSRAEAFF
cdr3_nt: TGTGCCAGCAGACTAAGCGGGTTCAGCCGTGCTGAAGCTTTCTTT

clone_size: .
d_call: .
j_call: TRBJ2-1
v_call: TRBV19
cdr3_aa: CASRTGLNEQFF
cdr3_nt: TGTGCCAGTAGGACGGGATTAAATGAGCAGTTCTTC

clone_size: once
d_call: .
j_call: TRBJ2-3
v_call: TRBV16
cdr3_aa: CASSRRGTLTDTQYF
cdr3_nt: TGTGCCAGCAGCCGCCGGGGGACTCTCACAGATACGCAGTATTTT

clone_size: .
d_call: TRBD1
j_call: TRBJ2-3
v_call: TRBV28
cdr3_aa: CATNTPGQISTDTQYF
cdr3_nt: TGTGCCACCAACACGCCGGGACAGATTTCCACAGATACGCAGTATTTT

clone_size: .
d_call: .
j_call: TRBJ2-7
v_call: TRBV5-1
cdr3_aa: CASSLVEYEQYF
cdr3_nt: TGCGCCAGCAGCTTGGTCGAGTACGAGCAGTACTTC

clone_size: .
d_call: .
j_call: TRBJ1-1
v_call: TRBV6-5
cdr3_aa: CASSYSPLDTEAFF
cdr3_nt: TGTGCCAGCAGTTATAGCCCTCTCGACACTGAAGCTTTCTTT

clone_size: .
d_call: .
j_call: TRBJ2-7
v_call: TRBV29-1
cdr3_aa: CSVDLSYEQYF
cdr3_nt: TGCAGCGTTGACCTCTCCTACGAGCAGTACTTC